This T cell receptor (beta chain) was profiled in a study of shared clonotypes between healthy human individuals. The CDR3 extends over 16 amino acids. Trimming at V came to 0 bases and at J to 7 bases, leaving 8 bases not matched to a gene. The V gene's germline CDR1 is SGDLS and CDR2 YYNGEE. The deep-level immunoSEQ assay was used. Libraries were prepared by immunoSEQ multiplex PCR; TCRdb keeps only in-frame clonotypes and omits some of them. The sample lists about 2.4 million clones, 90% to 95% seen once, with 0.13% to 0.15% in the top ten. The V call is TRBV9, the J call TRBJ2-5; 11 bases fit TRBD2. Sequencing was done on a sample of naive CD4+ T cells sorted from blood. Subset denoted: CD45RA+ positively selected. The sequence derives from a man younger than 35 in good health. CDR3: CASSVEDSGRAATQYF. The CDR3 nucleotides are TGTGCCAGCAGCGTAGAAGATAGCGGGAGGGCTGCGACCCAGTACTTC.